Presented here are 6 T cell receptor beta chains from one specimen sequenced in a study of CD8+CD57+ T cells in acquired aplastic anemia. The template for TCR beta VDJ and CDR3 sequence profiling was genomic DNA. TCRdb itself ran the reads through MiXCR, one entry per CDR3 protein. Among about 210,000 distinct CDR3 sequences listed, around 60% were seen once. Material for sequencing was sorted CD4+, CD8+, or CD8+CD57+ T cells (not recorded which) from PBMCs. The receptors derive from a human donor in good health.

The chain couples TRBV7-9 to TRBJ2-5; the match to TRBD2 covers 10 bases. Per germline, CDR1 SEHNR and CDR2 FQNEAQ (reference sequence). Germline trimming cut 2 bases from V and 5 bases from J; bases unmatched to any gene: 5. This CDR3 spans 15 amino acids. CDR3 in amino acids: CASSLSSGSSETQYF. Written as DNA, the CDR3 is TGTGCCAGCAGCTTATCTAGCGGGAGCTCGGAGACCCAGTACTTC.

V is TRBV20-1 and J is TRBJ2-7, with D possibly TRBD2 on 7 matching bases. The CDR3 sequence is 14 residues long. Germline CDR1 and CDR2: DFQATT and SNEGSKA (reference sequence). With 3 bases removed from V and 7 bases from J, the gap between germline ends came to 19 bases. CDR3: CSARDFEGGLEQYF. CDR3 nucleotide sequence: TGCAGTGCTAGGGACTTCGAGGGGGGGCTTGAGCAGTACTTC.

The chain has TRBV9 and TRBJ1-2, with D perhaps matching TRBD1 (5 bases). Germline CDR1 reads SGDLS; CDR2 reads YYNGEE. Trimming took off 2 bases at V and 6 bases at J, with 20 bases between the two ends. The CDR3 covers 16 residues. Here the CDR3 reads CASSVAGSGRINGYTF. In DNA, the CDR3 is TGTGCCAGCAGCGTGGCCGGGTCAGGGAGGATCAATGGCTACACCTTC. The variable domain in full, with the rest retrieved from reference TRBV9 and TRBJ1-2, is DSGVTQTPKHLITATGQRVTLRCSPRSGDLSVYWYQQSLDQGLQFLIQYYNGEERAKGNILERFSAQQFPDLHSELNLSSLELGDSALYFCASSVAGSGRINGYTFGSGTRLTVV.

This clonotype showed up many times. The J gene is TRBJ2-7, the V gene TRBV12-3 or TRBV12-4; 7 bases line up with TRBD1. The CDR3 has 13 residues. V shed 6 bases, J shed 0 bases, and the junction held 2 bases outside the gene matches. This chain's CDR3 is CASRRDSSYEQYF. The CDR3 region has the DNA TGTGCCAGCAGAAGGGACAGCTCCTACGAGCAGTACTTC.

This clonotype appeared a single time. This rearrangement joins TRBV5-1 to TRBJ2-1; the D is unclear. V lost 1 base and J lost 0, with 11 bases in between. CDR3 length equals 16 residues. Germline lookup yields CDR1 SGHRS and CDR2 YFSETQ. The CDR3 here is CASSLLRSYSYNEQFF. CDR3 DNA: TGCGCCAGCAGCTTGTTGAGAAGCTACTCCTACAATGAGCAGTTCTTC.

This clonotype was seen repeatedly, ten times or more. The chain has TRBV7-3 and TRBJ2-1; no clear D. The CDR3 is made up of 12 amino acids. Germline V gene data show CDR1 as SGHTA and CDR2 as FQGTGA. Trimming cost V 4 bases and J 6 bases, with 7 bases left between them. As DNA, the CDR3 is TGTGCCAGCAGCTCCCAAAGCAATGAGCAGTTCTTC. Translation: CASSSQSNEQFF.